The clone carrying this TCR beta chain was recorded once. The antigen remains unidentified. This sample stems from a study of OX40 agonist ivuxolimab in advanced cancers. Study-level background: Two cutaneous melanoma patients and one hepatocellular carcinoma patient, three in all, had partial responses.

The table came from immunoSEQ multiplex PCR; TCRdb's copy has only in-frame clones and leaves some out. Of about 72,000 clones listed, roughly 80% were seen once; the top ten hold over 4%. Whole-study results and caveats: Part of the nonresponder group also had normalized T-cell clonal expansion that was low. There was clonal expansion of CD4+ and CD8+ blood T cells by week 6 at 0.1 to 3.0 mg/kg.

Sequencing used CD4+ or CD8+ T cells sorted from blood, obtained in a trial of the OX40 agonist ivuxolimab. The clonotype originates from an adult with an advanced solid tumor such as melanoma, head and neck, liver or kidney cancer.

CDR3 loop: CASSLLVNRGQPQHF. The DNA for the CDR3 is TGTGCCAGCAGCTTGCTAGTGAACAGGGGACAGCCCCAGCATTTT. The V call is TRBV7-2, the J call TRBJ1-5, with 7 nucleotides matching TRBD1. V lost 3 bases, J lost 7 bases, and 9 bases stayed unmatched. This CDR3 has 15 amino acids. CDR1 is SGHTA and CDR2 is FQGNSA in the germline V gene.